The present T cell receptor (beta chain) was sequenced within a study of monozygotic twins with inflammatory bowel disease (dated by TCRdb to between 2018 and 2021). Describing the broader study: The full study comprised some 30 monozygotic twin pairs: nine German pairs (four IBD-concordant, five IBD-discordant) and 19 IBD-discordant Danish pairs. The search for disease-associated traits relied mainly on comparing, within discordant pairs, IBD patients with their genetically identical healthy co-twins. Each individual had, on average, about 151 000 unique TCRalpha sequences and 181 000 unique TCRbeta sequences available for analysis.

The full study reports these points: Measured by the inverse Simpson index, TCRbeta repertoire diversity was lower in IBD patients than in their healthy co-twins. The analysis was unable to tell different T cell subtypes apart. No single strong signal or clonotype linked to IBD turned up in the results, so the idea that one exists was not supported. Compared with healthy twins, IBD patients shared fewer clonotypes with other individuals, and the difference was most pronounced in patients with signs of disease activity. Because patients received different immunosuppressive treatments, the repertoires may have picked up extra background noise and variability between individuals. No difference in repertoire similarity was observed between concordant and discordant twins, possibly owing to limited statistical power.

To note about this clonotype: What this receptor recognizes is not known.

An approximately 2.3 ml peripheral blood sample was drawn into PAXgene tubes per donor and stored at -80°C. Without any T cell sorting, total RNA was extracted from whole blood using the PAXgene blood miRNA kit on an automated QIAcube. Peripheral blood from monozygotic twin pairs who were concordant or discordant for inflammatory bowel disease underwent deep TCRalpha and TCRbeta repertoire profiling using unique molecular barcoding. For every twin pair, smoking habits were documented, and each individual was categorised as a current, former or never smoker. The CDR3, from cysteine to phenylalanine, totals 13 residues. The coding DNA is unavailable. Based on the germline V gene (reference sequence), the CDR1 and CDR2 sequences are GTSNPN and SVGIG. Library preparation was by 5' RACE. Preparation of each TCR library used approximately 3,500 ng of total RNA. For each sample, cDNA was synthesized in eight separate reactions using SMARTScribe reverse transcriptase. Unique molecular identifiers containing a 6-nucleotide sample barcode were introduced through template switching during cDNA synthesis. Amplification of TCRalpha and TCRbeta cDNA involved two nested PCRs of approximately 16 and 10 cycles, and each PCR was followed by bead purification. Before amplification, the cDNA was both treated with uracil DNA-glycosylase and purified with the QIAquick PCR purification kit. The second PCR was the step at which Illumina TruSeq-compatible adapters and sample-specific barcodes were added. TapeStation and Qubit were used to check library quality and concentration, and 5 ng of each library was pooled. The pooled libraries were sequenced with 2 x 100 bp reads and custom sequencing primers on an Illumina HiSeq2500 single-index Rapid Run. In the paper's pipeline: MiGEC version 1.2.6 was used for UMI-based consensus assembly to correct PCR and sequencing errors. MiXCR version 2.1.1 was used to carry out V(D)J alignment, clonotype assembly and CDR3 extraction. To normalise gene usage, clonotype sharing and MAIT/NKT TCR abundance, the top 1000, 10 000 and 20 000 clonotypes in each sample were analysed. After downsampling to 27 000 UMIs, diversity was calculated as the inverse Simpson index using the vegan R package. Paired Mann-Whitney U tests were applied to discordant twin pairs, and Benjamini-Hochberg correction was used for multiple testing. Each CDR3 protein sequence appears as one entry after TCRdb reprocessed the reads, and no DNA is included. In this record, the V and J calls reflect TCRdb's handling and not the investigators' own analysis. This sample's table carries more than 110,000 distinct CDR3 sequences. The top ten clonotypes cover 0.95% to 1.5% of the sample.

The sample taken for sequencing was blood. This TCR was recovered from a human donor with ulcerative colitis or Crohn's disease, or a healthy co-twin of an affected twin (not recorded which). The receptor chain draws on TRBV30 and TRBJ1-5; TCRdb's D call, TRBD1, is unchecked because there is no DNA. The CDR3 region: CAWSIGPDQPQHF.